A single T cell receptor beta chain is shown here with its context. Germline V gene lookup returns CDR1 KGHSH and CDR2 LQKENI. V lost 4 bases and J lost 6; bases outside the gene matches: 10. The CDR3 covers 16 residues. The sample is drawn from a study of blood T cell repertoires in COVID-19. About the research overall: Acute and convalescent COVID-19 specimens originated in the United States, Italy and Spain. PBMCs, B-cell-depleted T cells, or T cells were the source of the cDNA or gDNA that made up the material.

Per the study methods: Estimation of nucleated cell counts relied on the amplification of reference gene primers. Clones were sequenced by immunoSEQ multiplex PCR, and TCRdb holds only the in-frame ones, with some missing. The D gene and trimming were derived from the DNA, and the V and J assignments and clone size from that table. The sample shows hundreds of thousands of clones, over 85% of them seen only once. This chain connects TRBV18 to TRBJ2-2, with 8 bases that match TRBD1. Source material: PBMCs or T cells enriched from blood (not recorded which). The TCR sequence derives from a woman in her 30s who had recovered from COVID-19. Written as DNA, the CDR3 is TGTGCCAGCTCACACCGAGGACAGGGAAGACCCGGGGAGCTGTTTTTT. It is translated as CASSHRGQGRPGELFF.